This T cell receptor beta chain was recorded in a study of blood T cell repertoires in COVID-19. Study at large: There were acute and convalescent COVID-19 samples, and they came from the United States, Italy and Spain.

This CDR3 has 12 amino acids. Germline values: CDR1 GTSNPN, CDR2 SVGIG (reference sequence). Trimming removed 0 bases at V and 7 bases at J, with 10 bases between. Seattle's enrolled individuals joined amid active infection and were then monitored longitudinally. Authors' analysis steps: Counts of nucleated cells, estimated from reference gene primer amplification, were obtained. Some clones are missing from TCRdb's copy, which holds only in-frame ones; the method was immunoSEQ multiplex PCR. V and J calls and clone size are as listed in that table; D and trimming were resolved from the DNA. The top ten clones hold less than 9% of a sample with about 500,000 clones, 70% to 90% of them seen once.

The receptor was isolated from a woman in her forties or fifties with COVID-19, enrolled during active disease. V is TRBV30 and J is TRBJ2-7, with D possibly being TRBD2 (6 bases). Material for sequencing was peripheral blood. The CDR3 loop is CAWSVQGGEQYF. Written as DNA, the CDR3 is TGTGCCTGGAGTGTGCAGGGAGGAGAGCAGTACTTC. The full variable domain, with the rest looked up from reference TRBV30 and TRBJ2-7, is SQTIHQWPATLVQPVGSPLSLECTVEGTSNPNLYWYRQAAGRGLQLLFYSVGIGQISSEVPQNLSASRPQDRQFILSSKKLLLSDSGFYLCAWSVQGGEQYFGPGTRLTVT.